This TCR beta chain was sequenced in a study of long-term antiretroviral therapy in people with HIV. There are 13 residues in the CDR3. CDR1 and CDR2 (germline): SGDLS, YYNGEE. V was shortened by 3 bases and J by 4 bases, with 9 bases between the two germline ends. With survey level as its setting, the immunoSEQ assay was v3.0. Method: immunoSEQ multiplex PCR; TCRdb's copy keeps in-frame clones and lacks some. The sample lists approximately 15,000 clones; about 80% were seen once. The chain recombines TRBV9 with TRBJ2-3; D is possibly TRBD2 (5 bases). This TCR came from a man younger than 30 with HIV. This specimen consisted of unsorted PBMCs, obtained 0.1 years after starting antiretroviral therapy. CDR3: CASSGDGADTQYF. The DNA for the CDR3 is TGTGCCAGCAGCGGAGACGGGGCAGATACGCAGTATTTT.